These T cell receptor beta chains were read from a single sample in a study of T cell responses to AZD1222 COVID-19 vaccine. Some clones are missing from TCRdb's copy, which holds only in-frame ones; the method was immunoSEQ multiplex PCR. This table holds 150,000 to 200,000 clones, 94% found once. Sequencing was performed on peripheral blood, taken 28 days after the second AZD1222 dose. Receptor source: an adult who received the AZD1222 COVID-19 vaccine. The CDR3 runs from the conserved cysteine through the conserved F or W. The order of the fields is J gene, clone size, V gene, CDR3 protein. Clone size is shown for a subset of rows, as once, few, many or a class of expanded clone.

TRBJ2-1,NA,TRBV18,CASSPPLDSYNEQFF
TRBJ1-5,NA,TRBV27,CASRTGHQNQPQHF
TRBJ1-1,NA,TRBV7-2,CASSLFSRDTEAFF
TRBJ2-1,NA,TRBV7-9,CASSGVRVGEQFF
TRBJ1-2,once,TRBV2,CASSLLFNPGYGYTF
TRBJ2-3,NA,TRBV9,CASSPSNTDTQYF
TRBJ2-1,NA,TRBV5-1,CASSFNPGMNEQFF
TRBJ2-5,NA,TRBV7-2,CASSFRQGETQYF
TRBJ2-3,once,TRBV5-5,CASSSPLEADTQYF
TRBJ2-2,NA,TRBV27,CASKPGVPPTGELFF
TRBJ1-2,NA,TRBV30,CAWRGTATNYGYTF